These T cell receptor beta chains were read from a single sample in a study of shared clonotypes between healthy human individuals. Clones were read by immunoSEQ multiplex PCR, and TCRdb kept only the in-frame ones, dropping some. The sample has about 1.1 million clones, about 80% seen once. The sequenced sample consisted of memory CD4+ T cells from PBMCs. The receptors originated from a man in his late teens or twenties in good health. Some clones in this sample may be carry-over from other donors' samples. Both conserved end residues are part of each CDR3. The order of the fields is J gene, D gene, V gene, clone size, CDR3 length, CDR3 protein, CDR3 DNA. A D gene is named only where the DNA matches it firmly. The listing skips clone size in some rows; elsewhere it reads once, few, many or a size class.

J gene: TRBJ2-7
D gene: TRBD2
V gene: TRBV6-9
clone size: -
CDR3 length: 15
CDR3 protein: CASSYSLAGSREQYF
CDR3 DNA: TGTGCCAGCAGTTACAGCCTAGCGGGATCGAGGGAGCAGTACTTC

J gene: TRBJ2-1
D gene: -
V gene: TRBV5-1
clone size: -
CDR3 length: 14
CDR3 protein: CASSLGRGSHEQFF
CDR3 DNA: TGCGCCAGCAGCTTGGGACGGGGGAGCCATGAGCAGTTCTTC

J gene: TRBJ2-1
D gene: -
V gene: TRBV15
clone size: -
CDR3 length: 13
CDR3 protein: CATSRDRAGEQFF
CDR3 DNA: TGTGCCACCAGCAGAGACAGGGCGGGTGAGCAGTTCTTC

J gene: TRBJ2-7
D gene: -
V gene: TRBV6-4
clone size: -
CDR3 length: 13
CDR3 protein: CASSREQAGEQYF
CDR3 DNA: TGTGCCAGCAGTAGGGAACAGGCCGGGGAGCAGTACTTC

J gene: TRBJ1-2
D gene: TRBD1
V gene: TRBV19
clone size: once
CDR3 length: 16
CDR3 protein: CASSLPPDRVVYGYTF
CDR3 DNA: TGTGCCAGTAGTCTACCCCCGGACAGGGTCGTCTATGGCTACACCTTC

J gene: TRBJ2-1
D gene: -
V gene: TRBV28
clone size: -
CDR3 length: 12
CDR3 protein: CASSSLPNEQFF
CDR3 DNA: TGTGCCAGCAGTTCCCTCCCCAATGAGCAGTTCTTC

J gene: TRBJ2-7
D gene: -
V gene: TRBV5-5
clone size: -
CDR3 length: 14
CDR3 protein: CASREHILTYEQYF
CDR3 DNA: TGTGCCAGCAGGGAACACATCCTAACCTACGAGCAGTACTTC

J gene: TRBJ2-3
D gene: -
V gene: TRBV14
clone size: -
CDR3 length: 13
CDR3 protein: CASSRSAADTQYF
CDR3 DNA: TGTGCCAGCAGCCGTTCGGCGGCGGATACGCAGTATTTT

J gene: TRBJ2-5
D gene: -
V gene: TRBV4-1
clone size: -
CDR3 length: 13
CDR3 protein: CASSHFTGETQYF
CDR3 DNA: TGCGCCAGCAGCCATTTTACGGGGGAGACCCAGTACTTC

J gene: TRBJ2-7
D gene: TRBD2
V gene: TRBV6-5
clone size: -
CDR3 length: 13
CDR3 protein: CASRSGGTYEQYF
CDR3 DNA: TGTGCCAGCAGGTCGGGGGGGACCTACGAGCAGTACTTC

J gene: TRBJ2-3
D gene: -
V gene: TRBV5-1
clone size: many
CDR3 length: 16
CDR3 protein: CASSGAGGAPSDTQYF
CDR3 DNA: TGCGCCAGCAGTGGGGCAGGGGGGGCCCCCTCCGATACGCAGTATTTT

J gene: TRBJ2-3
D gene: -
V gene: TRBV10-3
clone size: -
CDR3 length: 12
CDR3 protein: CAMADVTDTQYF
CDR3 DNA: TGTGCCATGGCGGACGTTACAGATACGCAGTATTTT

J gene: TRBJ1-1
D gene: -
V gene: TRBV5-1
clone size: once
CDR3 length: 14
CDR3 protein: CASSFGVTNTEAFF
CDR3 DNA: TGCGCCAGCAGCTTTGGGGTTACGAACACTGAAGCTTTCTTT

J gene: TRBJ2-1
D gene: TRBD2
V gene: TRBV5-1
clone size: -
CDR3 length: 16
CDR3 protein: CASSLGTSGPYNEQFF
CDR3 DNA: TGCGCCAGCAGCTTGGGGACTAGCGGCCCCTACAATGAGCAGTTCTTC

J gene: TRBJ2-7
D gene: TRBD2
V gene: TRBV30
clone size: -
CDR3 length: 15
CDR3 protein: CAWSVYSGRAYEQYF
CDR3 DNA: TGTGCCTGGAGTGTATATAGCGGGAGGGCCTACGAGCAGTACTTC

J gene: TRBJ2-7
D gene: -
V gene: TRBV6-5
clone size: -
CDR3 length: 14
CDR3 protein: CASSYSGASYEQYF
CDR3 DNA: TGTGCCAGCAGTTACTCAGGGGCATCCTACGAGCAGTACTTC

J gene: TRBJ2-3
D gene: TRBD2
V gene: TRBV4-2
clone size: few
CDR3 length: 16
CDR3 protein: CASSRHIAGGYDTQYF
CDR3 DNA: TGTGCCAGCAGCCGACATATAGCGGGAGGCTACGATACGCAGTATTTT

J gene: TRBJ2-7
D gene: TRBD2
V gene: TRBV7-8
clone size: -
CDR3 length: 15
CDR3 protein: CASSPTSGSAYEQYF
CDR3 DNA: TGTGCCAGCAGCCCTACTAGCGGGAGTGCCTACGAGCAGTACTTC

J gene: TRBJ2-7
D gene: -
V gene: TRBV5-1
clone size: -
CDR3 length: 15
CDR3 protein: CASSLALTHSYEQYF
CDR3 DNA: TGCGCCAGCAGCTTGGCGCTGACCCATTCCTACGAGCAGTACTTC

J gene: TRBJ1-1
D gene: -
V gene: TRBV28
clone size: -
CDR3 length: 15
CDR3 protein: CASSSGDDRDTEAFF
CDR3 DNA: TGTGCCAGCAGTTCAGGGGATGATAGGGACACTGAAGCTTTCTTT